The clone carrying this T cell receptor beta chain has more than one count but fewer than ten. Its antigen is unknown. The entry originates in a study of breast tumors, draining lymph nodes, adjacent tissues. Whole-study findings and limits: That most tumor T cells come from lymph nodes remained unproven.

Samples came from axillary lymph nodes draining the breast cancer. CDR1 is SGHRS, CDR2 YFSETQ, per germline. V lost 4 bases, J lost 1 base, and 8 bases lay in between. The CDR3 spans 13 residues. TCRdb reprocessed the multiplex PCR reads with MiXCR, giving one entry per CDR3 protein. The sample includes approximately 140,000 distinct CDR3 sequences, 32% of them seen just once. The J gene is TRBJ1-1, the V gene TRBV5-1; no reliable D call. The sequenced sample consisted of axillary lymph node tissue. The TCR originated in a female donor with breast cancer. Some clones in this sample may be carry-over from other donors' samples. The CDR3 here is CASSNGGNTEAFF. The CDR3 DNA follows: TGCGCCAGCAGCAACGGAGGGAACACTGAAGCTTTCTTT.